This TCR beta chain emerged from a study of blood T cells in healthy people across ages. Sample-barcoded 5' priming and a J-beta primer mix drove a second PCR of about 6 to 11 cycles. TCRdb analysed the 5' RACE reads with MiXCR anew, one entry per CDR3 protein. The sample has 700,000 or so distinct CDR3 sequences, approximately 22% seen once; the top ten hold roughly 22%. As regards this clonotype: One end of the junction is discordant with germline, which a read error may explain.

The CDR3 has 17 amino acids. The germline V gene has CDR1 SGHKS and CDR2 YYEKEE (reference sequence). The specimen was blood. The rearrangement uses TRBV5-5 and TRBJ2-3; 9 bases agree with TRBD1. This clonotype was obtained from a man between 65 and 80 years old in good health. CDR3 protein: CASSSRQGVTSTDTQSF. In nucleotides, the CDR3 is TGTGCCAGCAGCTCCCGACAGGGGGTTACTAGCACAGATACGCAGTCTTTT.